These 3 T cell receptor beta chains originate from one sample sequenced in a study of blood T cell repertoires in COVID-19. Sequencing used immunoSEQ multiplex PCR; TCRdb keeps in-frame clones, though not all of them. The sample contains some 48,000 clones, 84% of which appear only once. The source material was peripheral blood. These receptors were obtained from a human donor in a cohort sampled during active COVID-19.

The chain joins TRBV6-1 to TRBJ2-1, with TRBD2 matching over 10 bases. Unmatched junction bases numbered 10, after V lost 4 bases and J lost 4 bases. CDR3 length: 17 residues. The V gene's germline CDR1 is MNHNS and CDR2 SASEGT. CDR3 region: CASSGSKRGGQYNEQFF. The CDR3 nucleotides read TGTGCCAGCAGTGGGTCCAAGCGGGGGGGGCAATACAATGAGCAGTTCTTC.

The chain has TRBV7-8 and TRBJ2-1; 10 bases match TRBD1. This CDR3 is 14 amino acids long. CDR1 and CDR2 (germline): SGHVS, FQNEAQ. V lost 4 bases to trimming and J lost 9 bases; unmatched junction nucleotides: 6. Here the CDR3 DNA reads TGTGCCAGCAGCTCGAGGGACAGGGGAGGTGAGCAGTTCTTC. As protein: CASSSRDRGGEQFF.

The chain combines TRBV6-5 with TRBJ1-4, with 8 bases that match TRBD1. With 6 bases clipped from V and 8 bases from J, the junction kept 8 bases outside the gene matches. CDR1 is MNHEY and CDR2 is SVGAGI in the germline V gene. The CDR3 extends over 14 amino acids. The CDR3 nucleotides read TGTGCCAGCAGCCTGACAGGGGAGGGCGAAAAACTGTTTTTT. Translating gives CASSLTGEGEKLFF.